This T cell receptor (beta chain) was sequenced during a study of blood T cell repertoires in COVID-19. Across the whole study: The United States, Italy and Spain supplied acute and convalescent COVID-19 samples.

This clone is a singleton in its sample. Shortly before study entry, within 2 weeks, exposed participants had met a COVID-19 case. Assay used: immunoSEQ multiplex PCR; TCRdb lists only in-frame clones, some missing. The table records roughly 230,000 clones, roughly 85% of them present only once. V gave up 6 bases and J gave up 3 bases, with 11 bases separating them. Germline CDR1 is MRHNA and CDR2 is SNTAGT. This CDR3 contains 13 residues. Material for sequencing was PBMCs or T cells enriched from blood (not recorded which). The V and J genes are TRBV6-4 and TRBJ1-2; weak D call: TRBD1 (5 bases). This receptor was identified in a woman aged 45-65 years who had been exposed to COVID-19. CDR3 residues: CASRGDLYYGYTF. DNA of the CDR3: TGTGCCAGCAGGGGGGACTTATACTATGGCTACACCTTC.